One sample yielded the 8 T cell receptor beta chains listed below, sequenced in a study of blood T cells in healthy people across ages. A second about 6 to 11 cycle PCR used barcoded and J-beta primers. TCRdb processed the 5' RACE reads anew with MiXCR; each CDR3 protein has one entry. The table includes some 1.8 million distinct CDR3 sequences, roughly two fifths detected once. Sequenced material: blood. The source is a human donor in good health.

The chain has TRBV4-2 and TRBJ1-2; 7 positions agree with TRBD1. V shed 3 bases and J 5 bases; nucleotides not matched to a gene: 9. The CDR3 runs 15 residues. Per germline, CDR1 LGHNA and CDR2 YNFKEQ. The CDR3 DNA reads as TGTGCCAGCAGCCATGTAGGGGACAGTGTGTATGGCTACACCTTC. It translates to CASSHVGDSVYGYTF.

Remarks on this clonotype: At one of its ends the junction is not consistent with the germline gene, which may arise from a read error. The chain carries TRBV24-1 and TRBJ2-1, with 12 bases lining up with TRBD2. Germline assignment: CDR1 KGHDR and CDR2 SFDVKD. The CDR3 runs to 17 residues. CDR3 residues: CATSDPTSGGNYNGQFF. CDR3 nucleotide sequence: TGTGCCACCAGTGACCCGACTAGCGGGGGAAATTACAATGGGCAGTTCTTC.

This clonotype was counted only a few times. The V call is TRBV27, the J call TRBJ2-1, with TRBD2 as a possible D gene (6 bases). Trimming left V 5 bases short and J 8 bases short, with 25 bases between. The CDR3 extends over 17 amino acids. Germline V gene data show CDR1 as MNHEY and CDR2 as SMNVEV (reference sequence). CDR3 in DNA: TGTGCCAGCAGTACCACCCCACCGGGAGAGGGCGTCGATGAGCAGTTCTTC. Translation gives CASSTTPPGEGVDEQFF.

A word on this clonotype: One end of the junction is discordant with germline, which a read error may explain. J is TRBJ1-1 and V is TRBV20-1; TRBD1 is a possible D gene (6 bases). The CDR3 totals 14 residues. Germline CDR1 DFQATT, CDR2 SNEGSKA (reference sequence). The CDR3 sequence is CSAKTYREGDETFF. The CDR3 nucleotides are TGCAGTGCTAAAACCTACAGGGAAGGGGATGAAACTTTCTTT.

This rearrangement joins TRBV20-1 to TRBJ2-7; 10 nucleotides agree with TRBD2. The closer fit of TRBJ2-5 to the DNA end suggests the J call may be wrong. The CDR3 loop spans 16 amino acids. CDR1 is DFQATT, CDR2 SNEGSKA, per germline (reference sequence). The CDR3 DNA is TGCAGTGCTAGAGATCTGCTAGCGGGGGTGTTAGAGACCCAGTACTTC. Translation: CSARDLLAGVLETQYF.

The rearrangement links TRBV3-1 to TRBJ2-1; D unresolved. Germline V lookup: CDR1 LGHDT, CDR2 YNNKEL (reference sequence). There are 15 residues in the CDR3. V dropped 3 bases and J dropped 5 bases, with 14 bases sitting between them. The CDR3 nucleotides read TGTGCCAGCAGCCAGGGCAGGAGTTTCCACAATGAGCAGTTCTTC. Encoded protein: CASSQGRSFHNEQFF.

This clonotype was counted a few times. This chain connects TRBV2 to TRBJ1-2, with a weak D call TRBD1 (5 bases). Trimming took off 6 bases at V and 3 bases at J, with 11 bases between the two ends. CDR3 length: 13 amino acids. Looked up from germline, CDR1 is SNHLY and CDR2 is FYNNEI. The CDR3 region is CASRQTDYYGYTF. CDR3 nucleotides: TGTGCCAGCAGACAGACAGACTACTATGGCTACACCTTC. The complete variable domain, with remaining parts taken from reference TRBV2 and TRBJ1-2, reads EPEVTQTPSHQVTQMGQEVILRCVPISNHLYFYWYRQILGQKVEFLVSFYNNEISEKSEIFDDQFSVERPDGSNFTLKIRSTKLEDSAMYFCASRQTDYYGYTFGSGTRLTVV.

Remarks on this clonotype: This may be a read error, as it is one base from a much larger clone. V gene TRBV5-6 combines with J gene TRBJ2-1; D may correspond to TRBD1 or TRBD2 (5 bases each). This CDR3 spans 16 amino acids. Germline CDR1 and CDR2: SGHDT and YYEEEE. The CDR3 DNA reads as TGTGCCAGCAGCTTGCCGGGACGAATCTCCTACAATGGGCAGTTCTTC. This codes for CASSLPGRISYNGQFF.